These 20 T cell receptor beta chains were sequenced from one sample in a study of T cells expressing NK-cell markers. TCRdb re-called the 5' RACE reads; one entry per CDR3 protein, DNA not given. The data show some 110,000 distinct CDR3 sequences, and the top ten clones hold about a fifth. Sequencing was performed on blood T cells: a sorted CD56 or NKG2C T cell subset, CD4+ or CD8+ T cells, or bulk PBMC T cells (not recorded which). The source of these receptors is a woman between 18 and 75 years old in good health.

V usage is TRBV6-5 and J usage is TRBJ1-2; TCRdb's D call of TRBD1 is untestable without DNA. The CDR3 loop spans 15 amino acids. CDR1 and CDR2 from the germline V gene are MNHEY and SVGAGI. CDR3 amino acids: CASSYYGGAGYGYTF.

The chain carries TRBV20-1 and TRBJ2-2; no DNA is available, so the TRBD1 call from TCRdb remains unchecked. Germline V gene data show CDR1 as DFQATT and CDR2 as SNEGSKA (reference sequence). This CDR3 has 16 residues. CDR3 residues: CSGGVGTGWDTGELFF.

This sequence joins TRBV27 and TRBJ2-3; TCRdb gives TRBD2 as the D gene, but with no DNA this cannot be confirmed. The CDR3 has 14 residues. The germline V gene encodes CDR1 MNHEY and CDR2 SMNVEV (reference sequence). The CDR3 is CASSLWTSGDTLYF.

V is TRBV12-3 or TRBV12-4 and J is TRBJ1-4; the D gene TCRdb calls, TRBD1, cannot be checked with no DNA. The CDR3 runs to 17 residues. CDR3: CASSSTTGGTVDEKLFF.

CDR3 protein: CASSLVSGSSYEQYF. V and J are TRBV5-1 and TRBJ2-7; absent DNA, TCRdb's TRBD2 call cannot be checked. This CDR3 contains 15 residues. CDR1 is SGHRS and CDR2 is YFSETQ in the germline V gene.

The chain joins TRBV19 to TRBJ1-1. This CDR3 has 14 amino acids. CDR1 is LNHDA and CDR2 is SQIVND in the germline V gene (reference sequence). This CDR3 reads CASSIDQGGTEAFF.

J is TRBJ2-7 and V is TRBV9; TCRdb's D gene call, TRBD1, goes unchecked for lack of DNA. CDR1 and CDR2 from the germline V gene are SGDLS and YYNGEE. The CDR3 is 14 residues long. CDR3 residues: CASSGRDVNYEQYF.

The chain uses TRBV9 and TRBJ2-5; TCRdb's D gene call, TRBD1, goes unchecked for lack of DNA. The CDR3 spans 13 residues. Germline CDR1 is SGDLS and CDR2 is YYNGEE. The CDR3 protein is CASSLGGFETQYF.

The chain employs TRBV5-1 and TRBJ2-2. Germline V gene data show CDR1 as SGHRS and CDR2 as YFSETQ. CDR3 length equals 15 residues. The CDR3 loop reads CASTFQSLNTGELFF. Together with reference TRBV5-1 and TRBJ2-2, the CDR3 gives the full variable domain: KAGVTQTPRYLIKTRGQQVTLSCSPISGHRSVSWYQQTPGQGLQFLFEYFSETQRNKGNFPGRFSGRQFSNSRSEMNVSTLELGDSALYLCASTFQSLNTGELFFGEGSRLTVL.

This chain's CDR3 is CASSEGQGWNTEAFF. The genes are TRBV6-1 and TRBJ1-1; lacking DNA, the TRBD1 call made by TCRdb goes unchecked. Germline V gives CDR1 MNHNS, CDR2 SASEGT. CDR3 size: 15 residues.

This chain links TRBV18 with TRBJ2-5; TCRdb gives TRBD2 as the D gene, but with no DNA this cannot be confirmed. Germline CDR1 and CDR2: KGHSH and LQKENI. The CDR3 is 14 residues long. The CDR3 is CASSPPGTQETQYF.

CDR3 amino acids: CAWSGRRTEGHQPQHF. J is TRBJ1-5 and V is TRBV30; the TRBD1 assignment by TCRdb is unverifiable without DNA. This CDR3 region has 16 residues. Looked up from germline, CDR1 is GTSNPN and CDR2 is SVGIG (reference sequence).

The chain joins TRBV7-2 to TRBJ1-4. The CDR3 runs 16 residues. In germline, CDR1 is SGHTA, CDR2 FQGNSA. This CDR3 reads CASSLVPARAYEKLFF. Complete variable domain (other parts from reference TRBV7-2 and TRBJ1-4): GAGVSQSPSNKVTEKGKDVELRCDPISGHTALYWYRQSLGQGLEFLIYFQGNSAPDKSGLPSDRFSAERTGGSVSTLTIQRTQQEDSAVYLCASSLVPARAYEKLFFGSGTQLSVL.

The rearrangement joins TRBV19 to TRBJ1-5; TCRdb outputs TRBD1, but without DNA this stays unchecked. Germline V CDR1 and CDR2: LNHDA, SQIVND (reference sequence). The CDR3 is made up of 15 amino acids. CDR3 protein: CASKSTGASNQPQHF. The full variable domain, rest sourced from reference TRBV19 and TRBJ1-5, is DGGITQSPKYLFRKEGQNVTLSCEQNLNHDAMYWYRQDPGQGLRLIYYSQIVNDFQKGDIAEGYSVSREKKESFPLTVTSAQKNPTAFYLCASKSTGASNQPQHFGDGTRLSIL.

The chain has TRBV2 and TRBJ2-1; TCRdb selects TRBD2, and the lack of DNA leaves this call unchecked. The CDR3 runs 15 residues. The V gene's germline CDR1 is SNHLY and CDR2 FYNNEI. The CDR3 loop is CATFPGAGGPNEQFF.

Frequency places this clonotype as medium-sized. The genes are TRBV5-1 and TRBJ1-2. This CDR3 is built from 15 residues. Germline CDR1 is SGHRS and CDR2 is YFSETQ. This chain's CDR3 is CASSWGDSRDYGYTF.

The CDR3: CASSTSGTFSYEQYF. V gene TRBV19 combines with J gene TRBJ2-7; TCRdb proposes TRBD1, but this gene call is untestable without DNA. The CDR3 runs 15 residues. Looked up from germline, CDR1 is LNHDA and CDR2 is SQIVND (reference sequence).

The chain is built from TRBV3-1 and TRBJ1-1; checking the TCRdb D call of TRBD1 is not possible without DNA. CDR3 length equals 14 residues. Germline V gene sequence: CDR1 LGHDT, CDR2 YNNKEL (reference sequence). CDR3 protein: CASSQAPGGTEAFF.

J is TRBJ2-3 and V is TRBV13; TCRdb indicates TRBD2, and absent DNA this call remains unverified. The CDR3 is 14 amino acids. Germline V gives CDR1 PRHDT, CDR2 FYEKMQ (reference sequence). CDR3 sequence reads: CASSSTSGGHTQYF. Together with reference TRBV13 and TRBJ2-3, the CDR3 gives the full variable domain: AAGVIQSPRHLIKEKRETATLKCYPIPRHDTVYWYQQGPGQDPQFLISFYEKMQSDKGSIPDRFSAQQFSDYHSELNMSSLELGDSALYFCASSSTSGGHTQYFGPGTRLTVL.

The chain couples TRBV12-5 to TRBJ1-1; lacking DNA, the TRBD1 call made by TCRdb goes unchecked. The CDR3 contains 15 residues. Germline V gene lookup returns CDR1 LGHNT and CDR2 FRNRAP. CDR3 sequence: CASGLVGGARSEAFF.